These 3 T cell receptor beta chains were sequenced from one sample in a study of T cells in Graves' hyperthyroidism and ophthalmopathy. TCR beta CDR3 regions were amplified from RNA transcripts. The TCR CDR3 first-round RT-PCR relied on the HTBI primer set. TCRdb reanalysed the multiplex PCR reads using MiXCR and keeps one entry per CDR3 protein. This table holds 45,000 or so distinct CDR3 sequences, 49% found once. Sequences were obtained from peripheral blood or thyroid tissue (not recorded which). Every receptor here comes from a woman in her forties or fifties with Graves' hyperthyroidism.

This clonotype was observed once. This chain links TRBV10-3 with TRBJ2-5; D possibly corresponds to TRBD1 (6 bases). The CDR3 runs 16 residues. Germline CDR1 is ENHRY and CDR2 is SYGVKD. V dropped 4 bases and J dropped 5 bases, with 20 bases sitting between them. CDR3 bases: TGTGCCATCAGTGCGCAGGGGAGACCACAAACGGAGACCCAGTACTTC. Translation: CAISAQGRPQTETQYF.

Ten or more counts support this clonotype. This chain connects TRBV7-9 to TRBJ2-7; D possibly corresponds to TRBD1 (6 bases). The V end lost 3 bases, the J end lost 5 bases, and 14 bases lay between the germline ends. Germline loops: CDR1 SEHNR, CDR2 FQNEAQ (reference sequence). This CDR3 is built from 14 residues. The DNA for the CDR3 is TGTGCCAGCAGCTTGCCACAGGGTAACCACGAGCAGTACTTC. This sequence encodes CASSLPQGNHEQYF.

The chain is built from TRBV25-1 and TRBJ1-1, with TRBD1 matching over 7 bases. The CDR3 extends over 14 amino acids. Germline V gene lookup returns CDR1 MGHDK and CDR2 SYGVNS. After removal of 6 bases from V and 4 bases from J, the junction contained 8 bases not matched to a gene. CDR3 DNA sequence: TGTGCCAGCAGGGAGACAGGGAGGGGCACTGAAGCTTTCTTT. It is translated as CASRETGRGTEAFF.